One and the same sample provided the 20 T cell receptor beta chains below, sequenced in a study of blood T cell repertoires in COVID-19. Libraries were prepared by immunoSEQ multiplex PCR; TCRdb keeps only in-frame clonotypes and omits some of them. Here the sample spans approximately 290,000 clones, approximately 84% being singletons. The material sequenced was peripheral blood. These receptors all come from a person aged 70 to 85 with COVID-19, enrolled during active disease.

The chain couples TRBV11-2 to TRBJ2-5; D not certain. Germline loops: CDR1 SGHAT, CDR2 FQNNGV. V was cut by 3 bases and J by 5 bases, with 10 bases left in between. There are 13 residues in the CDR3. CDR3: CASSFNSWETQYF. CDR3 nucleotides: TGTGCCAGCAGCTTTAACAGTTGGGAGACCCAGTACTTC.

The chain employs TRBV3-1 (or the pseudogene TRBV3-2) and TRBJ1-5; no reliable D call. Germline CDR1 LGHDT, CDR2 YNNKEL (reference sequence). The CDR3 is made up of 16 amino acids. Trimming removed 5 bases from V and 7 bases from J, with 21 bases in between. The CDR3 DNA sequence: TGTGCCAGCAGCACAAAAAGTAGCTCAAACGGGCAGCCCCAGCATTTT. Its translation: CASSTKSSSNGQPQHF.

V usage is TRBV28 and J usage is TRBJ2-7; D is unresolved. There are 12 residues in the CDR3. Germline lookup yields CDR1 MDHEN and CDR2 SYDVKM. The germline V and J ends were trimmed by 4 bases and 0 bases, with 4 bases remaining between them. The CDR3 loop reads CASSSLSYEQYF. CDR3 sequence (DNA): TGTGCCAGCAGTTCCCTCTCCTACGAGCAGTACTTC.

The V and J genes are TRBV7-8 and TRBJ1-1, with TRBD1 as a possible D gene (6 bases). The V and J ends lost 2 bases and 7 bases respectively, with 11 bases between them. Germline V lookup: CDR1 SGHVS, CDR2 FQNEAQ. The CDR3 length is 13 residues. The CDR3 protein is CASSLTRQVEAFF. The CDR3 bases are TGTGCCAGCAGCTTAACCCGACAGGTTGAAGCTTTCTTT.

The chain combines TRBV2 with TRBJ1-5; weak D call: TRBD1 (5 bases). Trimming pared 6 bases from V and 1 base from J, leaving 16 bases between. The germline V gene has CDR1 SNHLY and CDR2 FYNNEI. The CDR3 totals 16 residues. CDR3 sequence (DNA): TGTGCCAGCAGACGAACCTTCGGGGGAAGCAATCAGCCCCAGCATTTT. It encodes CASRRTFGGSNQPQHF.

This CDR3 is CAWDRGGSPLHF. The CDR3 DNA reads as TGTGCCTGGGACAGGGGCGGTTCACCCCTCCACTTT. This chain connects TRBV30 to TRBJ1-6; 8 bases align to TRBD1. Losses at the gene ends were 5 bases for V and 9 bases for J; bases not matched to a gene: 3. The germline CDR1 and CDR2 sequences are GTSNPN and SVGIG (reference sequence). The CDR3 runs to 12 residues.

This clone was counted a few times. CDR3 DNA sequence: TGTGCCAGTAAACAGTTTCGGGGGGGTAGGGACGAGCAGTACTTC. Protein: CASKQFRGGRDEQYF. The chain is built from TRBV27 and TRBJ2-7; 8 bases match TRBD2. V trimming: 9 bases; J trimming: 5 bases; junction bases outside the gene matches: 15. Germline V gene sequence: CDR1 MNHEY, CDR2 SMNVEV (reference sequence). There are 15 residues in the CDR3.

The chain uses TRBV4-3 and TRBJ1-2, with 11 bases identical to TRBD1. The CDR3 runs to 18 residues. Looked up from germline, CDR1 is LGHNA and CDR2 is YSLEER. Unmatched junction bases numbered 10, after V lost 0 bases and J lost 4 bases. The CDR3 bases are TGCGCCAGCAGCCAAGAAAGGACAGGGGGCGCCTTAGTCTATGGCTACACCTTC. It encodes CASSQERTGGALVYGYTF.

J is TRBJ2-7 and V is TRBV4-2, with a tentative D call TRBD2 (5 bases). The CDR3 has 15 amino acids. V dropped 3 bases and J dropped 6 bases, with 18 bases sitting between them. Germline V gene lookup returns CDR1 LGHNA and CDR2 YNFKEQ. The CDR3 DNA follows: TGTGCCAGCAGCCAGGGCCACCAGGACTCCCGCGAGCAGTACTTC. It encodes CASSQGHQDSREQYF.

The chain recombines TRBV29-1 with TRBJ2-3; the match to TRBD2 covers 10 bases. This CDR3 is 12 amino acids long. CDR1 and CDR2 (germline): SQVTM, ANQGSEA. V gave up 7 bases and J gave up 5 bases; unmatched junction bases: 3. CDR3 nucleotide sequence: TGCAGCGGAAGACTAGCGGGAGATACGCAGTATTTT. Protein product: CSGRLAGDTQYF.

V usage is TRBV30 and J usage is TRBJ1-4, with D perhaps matching TRBD1 (5 bases). Germline V gene lookup returns CDR1 GTSNPN and CDR2 SVGIG (reference sequence). The CDR3 has 15 residues. Trimming cost V 1 base and J 3 bases, with 12 bases left between them. The CDR3 protein is CAWSDLQGANEKLFF. DNA for the CDR3: TGTGCCTGGAGTGACCTCCAGGGTGCTAATGAAAAACTGTTTTTT.

This clone was observed a few times. The chain is built from TRBV5-4 and TRBJ1-6; the D gene is possibly TRBD1 (5 bases). CDR1 and CDR2 from the germline V gene are SGHNT and YYREEE (reference sequence). The CDR3 runs 15 residues. Deletions cut 1 base from V and 6 bases from J, with 11 bases between. CDR3 DNA: TGTGCCAGCAGCTTGTCCAGGGCGCTTAATTCACCCCTCCACTTT. Translation gives CASSLSRALNSPLHF. Variable domain in full (rest from reference TRBV5-4 and TRBJ1-6): ETGVTQSPTHLIKTRGQQVTLRCSSQSGHNTVSWYQQALGQGPQFIFQYYREEENGRGNFPPRFSGLQFPNYSSELNVNALELDDSALYLCASSLSRALNSPLHFGNGTRLTVT.

This clone was seen just once. This chain joins TRBV5-6 and TRBJ1-6, with D possibly being TRBD1 (6 bases). Germline values: CDR1 SGHDT, CDR2 YYEEEE. The CDR3 is 15 amino acids. Trimming removed 0 bases from V and 9 bases from J, with 13 bases in between. The CDR3 bases are TGTGCCAGCAGCTTGGGACAGTTAGGGGGTTCACCCCTCCACTTT. Protein: CASSLGQLGGSPLHF. Based on the CDR3 plus reference TRBV5-6 and TRBJ1-6, the full variable domain is DAGVTQSPTHLIKTRGQQVTLRCSPKSGHDTVSWYQQALGQGPQFIFQYYEEEERQRGNFPDRFSGHQFPNYSSELNVNALLLGDSALYLCASSLGQLGGSPLHFGNGTRLTVT.

The chain uses TRBV2 and TRBJ2-3, with D possibly being TRBD2 (5 bases). Looked up from germline, CDR1 is SNHLY and CDR2 is FYNNEI. Trimming removed 9 bases at V and 0 bases at J, with 13 bases between. CDR3 length: 14 residues. The CDR3 sequence is CASGKRSSTDTQYF. The CDR3 bases are TGTGCCAGTGGAAAGCGGTCTAGCACAGATACGCAGTATTTT.

The rearrangement links TRBV5-5 to TRBJ2-3, with TRBD2 as a possible D gene (6 bases). CDR3 length: 15 residues. The V end was cut by 4 bases, the J end by 6 bases, with 18 bases between. Per germline, CDR1 SGHKS and CDR2 YYEKEE (reference sequence). The CDR3 coding sequence is TGTGCCAGCAGCAGGCGGGGAGCTCGATGGGATACGCAGTATTTT. It specifies CASSRRGARWDTQYF.

The CDR3 region has the DNA TGTGCCAGCAGCTTACACAGGGGGCAGGGGACCCAGTACTTC. Amino acids: CASSLHRGQGTQYF. This chain links TRBV7-3 with TRBJ2-5; 9 bases agree with TRBD1. V shed 2 bases, J shed 7 bases, and the junction held 5 bases outside the gene matches. CDR3 size: 14 residues. Germline V gene sequence: CDR1 SGHTA, CDR2 FQGTGA.

The chain combines TRBV6-6 with TRBJ2-2; D is possibly TRBD1 (6 bases). Trimming cost V 6 bases and J 1 base, with 12 bases left between them. The CDR3 runs to 15 residues. Per the germline V gene, CDR1 is MNHNY and CDR2 is SVGAGI (reference sequence). This chain's CDR3 is CASRGNRVNTGELFF. The CDR3 coding sequence is TGTGCCAGCAGGGGCAACAGGGTGAACACCGGGGAGCTGTTTTTT.

CDR3 sequence (DNA): TGTGCCAGCAGTTTTAGCGATCCAGGGGGCGTCGAGACCCAGTACTTC. Its protein is CASSFSDPGGVETQYF. The chain couples TRBV28 to TRBJ2-5; 8 bases are a match to TRBD1. Germline CDR1 and CDR2: MDHEN and SYDVKM. This CDR3 comprises 16 residues. Germline trimming cut 3 bases from V and 5 bases from J; bases unmatched to any gene: 11.

The chain joins TRBV7-2 to TRBJ2-3, with D unclear. The CDR3 is 14 residues long. From germline, CDR1 is SGHTA and CDR2 FQGNSA. Trimming pared 2 bases from V and 5 bases from J, leaving 11 bases between. CDR3 nucleotide sequence: TGTGCCAGCAGCTTAAATGGCGGATTAGATACGCAGTATTTT. Translated, it gives CASSLNGGLDTQYF. The whole variable domain, filled in from reference TRBV7-2 and TRBJ2-3, reads GAGVSQSPSNKVTEKGKDVELRCDPISGHTALYWYRQSLGQGLEFLIYFQGNSAPDKSGLPSDRFSAERTGGSVSTLTIQRTQQEDSAVYLCASSLNGGLDTQYFGPGTRLTVL.

The table lists this clone with a few counts. The chain employs TRBV19 and TRBJ2-4; D is ambiguous. Between the trimmed V and J ends, which lost 3 bases and 0 bases, there was a span of 21 bases. The CDR3 extends over 19 amino acids. In germline, CDR1 is LNHDA, CDR2 SQIVND (reference sequence). In DNA, the CDR3 is TGTGCCAGTAGTATTTCAGCTAGGATTACAATTTTAGCCAAAAACATTCAGTACTTC. Protein: CASSISARITILAKNIQYF.